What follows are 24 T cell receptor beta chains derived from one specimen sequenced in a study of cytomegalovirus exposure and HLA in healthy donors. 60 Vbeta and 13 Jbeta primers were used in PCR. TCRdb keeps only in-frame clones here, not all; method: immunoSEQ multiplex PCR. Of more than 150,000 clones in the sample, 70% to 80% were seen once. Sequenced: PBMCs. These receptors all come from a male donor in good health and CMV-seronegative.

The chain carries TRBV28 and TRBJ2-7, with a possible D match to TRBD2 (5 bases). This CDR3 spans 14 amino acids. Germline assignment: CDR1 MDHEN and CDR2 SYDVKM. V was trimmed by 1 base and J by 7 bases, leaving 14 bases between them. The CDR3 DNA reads TGTGCCAGCAGTTTATCAGGCTGGTCGGGAGAGCAGTACTTC. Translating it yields CASSLSGWSGEQYF. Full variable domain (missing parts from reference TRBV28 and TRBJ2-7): DVKVTQSSRYLVKRTGEKVFLECVQDMDHENMFWYRQDPGLGLRLIYFSYDVKMKEKGDIPEGYSVSREKKERFSLILESASTNQTSMYLCASSLSGWSGEQYFGPGTRLTVT.

The DNA for the CDR3 is TGTGCCAGCAGCTTGCGGGCTAGCGGGGCCGGGGAGCTGTTTTTT. Translating gives CASSLRASGAGELFF. This chain uses TRBV5-4 with TRBJ2-2; 9 bases agree with TRBD2. Trimming took 1 base from V and 6 from J; bases not matched to a gene: 4. The CDR3 spans 15 residues. Per the germline V gene, CDR1 is SGHNT and CDR2 is YYREEE (reference sequence).

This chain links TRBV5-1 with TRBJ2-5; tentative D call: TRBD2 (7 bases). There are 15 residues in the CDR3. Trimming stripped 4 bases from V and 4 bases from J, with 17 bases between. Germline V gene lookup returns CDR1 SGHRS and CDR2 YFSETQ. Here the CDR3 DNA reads TGCGCCAGCAGCGGCAAAATGGGAGGGGGAGAGACCCAGTACTTC. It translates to CASSGKMGGGETQYF.

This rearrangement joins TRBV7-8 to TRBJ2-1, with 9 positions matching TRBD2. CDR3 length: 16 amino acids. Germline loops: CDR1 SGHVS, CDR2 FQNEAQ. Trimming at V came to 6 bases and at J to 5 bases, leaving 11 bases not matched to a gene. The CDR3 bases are TGTGCCAGCAGGGATCTACTAGCGGGTGGGGACAATGAGCAGTTCTTC. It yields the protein CASRDLLAGGDNEQFF.

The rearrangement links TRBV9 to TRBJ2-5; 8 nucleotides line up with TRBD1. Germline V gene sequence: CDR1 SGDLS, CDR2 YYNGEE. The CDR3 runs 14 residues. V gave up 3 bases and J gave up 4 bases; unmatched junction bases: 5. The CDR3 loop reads CASSAVDRAETQYF. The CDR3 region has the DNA TGTGCCAGCAGCGCGGTGGACAGGGCAGAGACCCAGTACTTC.

The CDR3 is CASSLGQVNSPLHF. DNA of the CDR3: TGTGCCAGCAGCTTAGGGCAGGTTAATTCACCCCTCCACTTT. The gene calls are TRBV11-2 and TRBJ1-6, with D hard to call. V lost 1 base and J lost 6, with 7 bases in between. Germline CDR1 SGHAT, CDR2 FQNNGV. The CDR3 covers 14 residues.

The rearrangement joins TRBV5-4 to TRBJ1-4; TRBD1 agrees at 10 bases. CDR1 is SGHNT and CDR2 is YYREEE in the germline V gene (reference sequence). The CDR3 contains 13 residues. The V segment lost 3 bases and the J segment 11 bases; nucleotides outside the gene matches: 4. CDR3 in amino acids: CASSSGQGRKLFF. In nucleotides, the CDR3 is TGTGCCAGCAGCTCGGGACAGGGGAGGAAACTGTTTTTT.

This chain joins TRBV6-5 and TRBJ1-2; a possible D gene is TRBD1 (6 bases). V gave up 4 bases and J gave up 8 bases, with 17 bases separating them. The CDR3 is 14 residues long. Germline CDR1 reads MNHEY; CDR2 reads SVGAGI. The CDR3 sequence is CASSSSGDRRGYTF. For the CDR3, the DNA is TGTGCCAGCAGTTCCTCGGGAGACAGGCGAGGCTACACCTTC.

The CDR3 protein is CASSVTGGGRSGANVLTF. For the CDR3, the DNA is TGTGCCAGTAGTGTCACAGGGGGCGGTAGGTCTGGGGCCAACGTCCTGACTTTC. The genes are TRBV19 and TRBJ2-6; 9 bases line up with TRBD1. This CDR3 has 18 residues. V dropped 5 bases and J dropped 1; count of bases not matched to a gene: 9. The germline gives CDR1 LNHDA, CDR2 SQIVND (reference sequence).

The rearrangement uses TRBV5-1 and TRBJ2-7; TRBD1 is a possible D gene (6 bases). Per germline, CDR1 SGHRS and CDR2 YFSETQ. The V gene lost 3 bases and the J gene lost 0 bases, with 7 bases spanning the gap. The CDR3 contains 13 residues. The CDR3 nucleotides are TGCGCCAGCAGCTCGGACAGCTCCTACGAGCAGTACTTC. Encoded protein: CASSSDSSYEQYF.

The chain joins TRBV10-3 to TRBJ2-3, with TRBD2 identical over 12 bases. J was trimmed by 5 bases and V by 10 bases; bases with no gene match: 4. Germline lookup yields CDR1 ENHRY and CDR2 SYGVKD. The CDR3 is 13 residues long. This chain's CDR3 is CATRLAGEDTQYF. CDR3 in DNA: TGTGCCACCCGACTAGCGGGAGAAGATACGCAGTATTTT.

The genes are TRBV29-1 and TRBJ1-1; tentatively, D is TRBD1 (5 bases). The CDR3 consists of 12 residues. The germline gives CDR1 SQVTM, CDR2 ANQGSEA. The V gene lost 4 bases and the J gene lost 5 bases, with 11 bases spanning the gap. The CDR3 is CSVVQGGTEAFF. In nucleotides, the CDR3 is TGCAGCGTTGTGCAGGGTGGGACTGAAGCTTTCTTT. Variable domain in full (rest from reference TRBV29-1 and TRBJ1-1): SAVISQKPSRDICQRGTSLTIQCQVDSQVTMMFWYRQQPGQSLTLIATANQGSEATYESGFVIDKFPISRPNLTFSTLTVSNMSPEDSSIYLCSVVQGGTEAFFGQGTRLTVV.

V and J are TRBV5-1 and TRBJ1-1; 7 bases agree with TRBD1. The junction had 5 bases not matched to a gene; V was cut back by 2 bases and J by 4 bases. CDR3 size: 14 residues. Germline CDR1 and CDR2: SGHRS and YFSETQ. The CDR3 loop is CASSLTGVGTEAFF. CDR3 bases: TGCGCCAGCAGCTTAACAGGGGTAGGCACTGAAGCTTTCTTT. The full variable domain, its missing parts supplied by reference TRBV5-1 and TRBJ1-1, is KAGVTQTPRYLIKTRGQQVTLSCSPISGHRSVSWYQQTPGQGLQFLFEYFSETQRNKGNFPGRFSGRQFSNSRSEMNVSTLELGDSALYLCASSLTGVGTEAFFGQGTRLTVV.

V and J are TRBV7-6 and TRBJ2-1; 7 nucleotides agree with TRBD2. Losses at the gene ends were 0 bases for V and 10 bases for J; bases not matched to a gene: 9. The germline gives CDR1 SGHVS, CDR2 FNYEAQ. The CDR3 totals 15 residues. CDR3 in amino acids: CASSLAPGLVGEQFF. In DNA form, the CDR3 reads TGTGCCAGCAGCTTAGCACCTGGACTAGTCGGCGAGCAGTTCTTC.

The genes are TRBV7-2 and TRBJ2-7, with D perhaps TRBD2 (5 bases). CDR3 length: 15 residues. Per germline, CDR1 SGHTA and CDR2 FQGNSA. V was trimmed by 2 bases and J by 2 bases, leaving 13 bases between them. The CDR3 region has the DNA TGTGCCAGCAGCTTATCTGTAGCGCCGACCTACGAGCAGTACTTC. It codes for CASSLSVAPTYEQYF. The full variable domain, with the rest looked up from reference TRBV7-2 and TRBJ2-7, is GAGVSQSPSNKVTEKGKDVELRCDPISGHTALYWYRQSLGQGLEFLIYFQGNSAPDKSGLPSDRFSAERTGGSVSTLTIQRTQQEDSAVYLCASSLSVAPTYEQYFGPGTRLTVT.

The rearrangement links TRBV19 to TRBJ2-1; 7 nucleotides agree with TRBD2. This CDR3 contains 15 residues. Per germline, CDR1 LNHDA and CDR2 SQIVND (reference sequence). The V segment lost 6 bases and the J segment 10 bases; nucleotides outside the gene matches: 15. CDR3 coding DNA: TGTGCCAGTAGGCCCCCTAGCGGAGGGGCTCCGGAGCAGTTCTTC. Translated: CASRPPSGGAPEQFF.

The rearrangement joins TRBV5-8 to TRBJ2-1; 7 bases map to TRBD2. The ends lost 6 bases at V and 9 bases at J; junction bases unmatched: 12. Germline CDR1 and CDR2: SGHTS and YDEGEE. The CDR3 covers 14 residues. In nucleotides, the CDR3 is TGTGCCAGCATGAATGGACTAGGGGTTTTTGAGCAGTTCTTC. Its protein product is CASMNGLGVFEQFF.

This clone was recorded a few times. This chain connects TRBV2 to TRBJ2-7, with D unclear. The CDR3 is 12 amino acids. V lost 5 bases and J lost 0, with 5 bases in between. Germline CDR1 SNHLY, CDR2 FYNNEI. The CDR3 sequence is CASSTSSYEQYF. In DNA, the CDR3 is TGTGCCAGCAGTACGAGCTCCTACGAGCAGTACTTC.

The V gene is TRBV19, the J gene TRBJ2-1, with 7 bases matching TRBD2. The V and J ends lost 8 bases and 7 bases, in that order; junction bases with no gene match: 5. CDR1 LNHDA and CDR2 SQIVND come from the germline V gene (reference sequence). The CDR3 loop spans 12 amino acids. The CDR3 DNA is TGTGCCAGTGATCCCGGGGGGAATGAGCAGTTCTTC. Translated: CASDPGGNEQFF.

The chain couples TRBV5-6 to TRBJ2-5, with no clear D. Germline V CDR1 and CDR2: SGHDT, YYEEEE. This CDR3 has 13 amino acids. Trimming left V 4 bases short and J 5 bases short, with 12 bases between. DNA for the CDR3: TGTGCCAGCAGCGATAGCCTTTTGGAGACCCAGTACTTC. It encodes CASSDSLLETQYF. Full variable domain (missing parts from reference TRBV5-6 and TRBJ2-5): DAGVTQSPTHLIKTRGQQVTLRCSPKSGHDTVSWYQQALGQGPQFIFQYYEEEERQRGNFPDRFSGHQFPNYSSELNVNALLLGDSALYLCASSDSLLETQYFGPGTRLLVL.

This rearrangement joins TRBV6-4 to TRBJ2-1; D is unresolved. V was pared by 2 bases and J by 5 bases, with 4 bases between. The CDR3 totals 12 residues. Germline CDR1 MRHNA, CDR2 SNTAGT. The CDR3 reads CASSDGHNEQFF. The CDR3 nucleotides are TGTGCCAGCAGTGACGGCCACAATGAGCAGTTCTTC.

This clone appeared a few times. The CDR3 bases are TGTGCCACACCCAGCTATTCTAGCGGGATCGGGGAGCAGTACTTC. Translated: CATPSYSSGIGEQYF. This chain connects TRBV6-1 to TRBJ2-7, with 9 bases matching TRBD2. V lost 10 bases, J lost 7 bases, and 17 bases stayed unmatched. The CDR3 extends over 15 amino acids. Germline V lookup: CDR1 MNHNS, CDR2 SASEGT.

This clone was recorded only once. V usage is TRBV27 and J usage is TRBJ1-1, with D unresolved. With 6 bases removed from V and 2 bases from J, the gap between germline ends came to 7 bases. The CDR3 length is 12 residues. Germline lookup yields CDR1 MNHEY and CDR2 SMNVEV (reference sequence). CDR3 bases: TGTGCCAGCAGGGCGGGAAACACTGAAGCTTTCTTT. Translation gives CASRAGNTEAFF.

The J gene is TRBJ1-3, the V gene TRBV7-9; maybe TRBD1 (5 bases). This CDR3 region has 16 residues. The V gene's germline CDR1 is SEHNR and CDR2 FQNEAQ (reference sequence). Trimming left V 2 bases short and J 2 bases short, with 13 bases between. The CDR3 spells CASSLRGGSAGNTIYF. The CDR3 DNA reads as TGTGCCAGCAGCTTAAGGGGCGGATCCGCTGGAAACACCATATATTTT. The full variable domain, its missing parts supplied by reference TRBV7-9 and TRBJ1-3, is DTGVSQNPRHKITKRGQNVTFRCDPISEHNRLYWYRQTLGQGPEFLTYFQNEAQLEKSRLLSDRFSAERPKGSFSTLEIQRTEQGDSAMYLCASSLRGGSAGNTIYFGEGSWLTVV.